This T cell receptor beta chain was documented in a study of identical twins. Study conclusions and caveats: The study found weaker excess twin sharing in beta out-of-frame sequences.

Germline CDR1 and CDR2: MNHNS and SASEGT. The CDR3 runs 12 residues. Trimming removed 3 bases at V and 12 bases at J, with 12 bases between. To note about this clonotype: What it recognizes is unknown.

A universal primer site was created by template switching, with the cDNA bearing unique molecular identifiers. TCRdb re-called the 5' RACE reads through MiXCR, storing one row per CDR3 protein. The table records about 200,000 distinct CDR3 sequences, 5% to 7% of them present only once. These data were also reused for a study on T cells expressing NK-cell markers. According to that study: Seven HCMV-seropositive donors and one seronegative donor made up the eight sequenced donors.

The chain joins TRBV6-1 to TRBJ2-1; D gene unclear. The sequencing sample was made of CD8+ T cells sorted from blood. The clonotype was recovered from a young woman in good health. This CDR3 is CASSDILPLQFF. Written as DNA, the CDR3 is TGTGCCAGCAGTGACATACTCCCCCTGCAGTTCTTC.